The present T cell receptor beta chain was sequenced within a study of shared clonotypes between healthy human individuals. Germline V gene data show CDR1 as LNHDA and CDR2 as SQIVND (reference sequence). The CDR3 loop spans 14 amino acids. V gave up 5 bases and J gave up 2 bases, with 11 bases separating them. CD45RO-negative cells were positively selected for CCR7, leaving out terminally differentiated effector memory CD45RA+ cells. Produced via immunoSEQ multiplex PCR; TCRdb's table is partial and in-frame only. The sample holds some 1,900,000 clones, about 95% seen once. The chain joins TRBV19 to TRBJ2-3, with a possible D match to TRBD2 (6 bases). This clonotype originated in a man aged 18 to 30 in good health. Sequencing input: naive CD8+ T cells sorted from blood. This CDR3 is CASSPGLTTDTQYF. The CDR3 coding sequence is TGTGCCAGTAGTCCGGGACTCACCACAGATACGCAGTATTTT.